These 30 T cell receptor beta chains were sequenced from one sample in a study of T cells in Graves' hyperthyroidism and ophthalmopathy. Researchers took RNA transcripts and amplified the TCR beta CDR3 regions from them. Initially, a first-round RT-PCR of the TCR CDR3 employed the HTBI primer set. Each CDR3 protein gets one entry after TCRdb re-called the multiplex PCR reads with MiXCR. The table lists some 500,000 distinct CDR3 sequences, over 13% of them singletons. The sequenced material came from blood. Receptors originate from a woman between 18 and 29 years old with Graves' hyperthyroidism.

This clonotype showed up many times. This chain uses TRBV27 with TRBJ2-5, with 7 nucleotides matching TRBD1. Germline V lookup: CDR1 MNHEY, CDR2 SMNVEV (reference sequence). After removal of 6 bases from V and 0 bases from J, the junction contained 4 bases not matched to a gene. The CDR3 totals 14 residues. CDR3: CASSLQGYQETQYF. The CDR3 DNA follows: TGTGCCAGCAGCCTACAGGGGTACCAAGAGACCCAGTACTTC.

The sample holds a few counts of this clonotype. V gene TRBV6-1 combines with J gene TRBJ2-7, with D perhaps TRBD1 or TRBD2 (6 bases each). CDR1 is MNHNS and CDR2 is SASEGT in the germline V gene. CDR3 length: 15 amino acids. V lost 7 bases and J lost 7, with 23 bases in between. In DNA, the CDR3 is TGTGCCAGCACCCTGACTTCCCATGGGGGGCGGGAGCAGTACTTC. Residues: CASTLTSHGGREQYF.

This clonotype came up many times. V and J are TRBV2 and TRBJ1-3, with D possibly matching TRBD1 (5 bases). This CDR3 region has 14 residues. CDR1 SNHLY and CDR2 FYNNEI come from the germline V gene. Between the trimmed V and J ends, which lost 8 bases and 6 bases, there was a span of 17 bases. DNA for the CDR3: TGTGCCAGCGTGGAGACGGGGACTTTAAACACCATATATTTT. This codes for CASVETGTLNTIYF.

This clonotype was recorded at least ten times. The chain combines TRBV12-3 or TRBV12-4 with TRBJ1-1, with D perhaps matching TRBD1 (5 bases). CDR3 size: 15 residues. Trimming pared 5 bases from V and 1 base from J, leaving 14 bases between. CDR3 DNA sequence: TGTGCCAGCAGTCTGGGGGTGCCATGGAACACTGAAGCTTTCTTT. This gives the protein CASSLGVPWNTEAFF.

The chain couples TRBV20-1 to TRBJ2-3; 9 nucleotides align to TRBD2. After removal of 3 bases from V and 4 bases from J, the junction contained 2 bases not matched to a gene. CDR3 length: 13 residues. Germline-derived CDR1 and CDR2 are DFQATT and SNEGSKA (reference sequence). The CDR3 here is CSARREGPDTQYF. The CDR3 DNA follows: TGCAGTGCTAGGCGGGAGGGCCCAGATACGCAGTATTTT.

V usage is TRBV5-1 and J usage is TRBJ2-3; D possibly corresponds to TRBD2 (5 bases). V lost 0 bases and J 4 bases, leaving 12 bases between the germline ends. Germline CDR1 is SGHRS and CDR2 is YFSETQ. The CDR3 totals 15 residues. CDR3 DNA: TGCGCCAGCAGCTTGGTAGAGGGATTCTCAGATACGCAGTATTTT. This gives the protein CASSLVEGFSDTQYF.

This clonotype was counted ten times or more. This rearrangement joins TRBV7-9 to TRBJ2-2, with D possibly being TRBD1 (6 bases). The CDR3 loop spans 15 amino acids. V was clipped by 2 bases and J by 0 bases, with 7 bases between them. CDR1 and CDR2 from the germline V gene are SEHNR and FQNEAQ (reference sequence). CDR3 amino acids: CASSLNRANTGELFF. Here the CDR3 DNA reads TGTGCCAGCAGCTTAAACAGGGCGAACACCGGGGAGCTGTTTTTT. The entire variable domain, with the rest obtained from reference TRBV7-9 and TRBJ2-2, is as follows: DTGVSQNPRHKITKRGQNVTFRCDPISEHNRLYWYRQTLGQGPEFLTYFQNEAQLEKSRLLSDRFSAERPKGSFSTLEIQRTEQGDSAMYLCASSLNRANTGELFFGEGSRLTVL.

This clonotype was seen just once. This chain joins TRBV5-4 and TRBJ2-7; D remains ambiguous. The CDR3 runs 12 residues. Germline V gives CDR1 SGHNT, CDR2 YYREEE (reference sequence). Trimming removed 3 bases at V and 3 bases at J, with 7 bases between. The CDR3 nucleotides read TGTGCCAGCAGCTCGGGCCACTACGAGCAGTACTTC. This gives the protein CASSSGHYEQYF.

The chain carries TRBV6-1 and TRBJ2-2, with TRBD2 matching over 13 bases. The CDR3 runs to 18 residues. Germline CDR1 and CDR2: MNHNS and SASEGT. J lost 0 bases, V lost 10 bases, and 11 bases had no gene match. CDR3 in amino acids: CATTPGTSGTSNTGELFF. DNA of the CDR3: TGTGCCACCACCCCCGGGACTAGCGGGACGTCGAACACCGGGGAGCTGTTTTTT.

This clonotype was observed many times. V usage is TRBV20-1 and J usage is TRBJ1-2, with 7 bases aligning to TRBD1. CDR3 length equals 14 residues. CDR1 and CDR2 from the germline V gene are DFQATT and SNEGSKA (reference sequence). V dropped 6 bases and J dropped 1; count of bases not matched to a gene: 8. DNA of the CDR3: TGCAGTGCGTATATGACAGGGATTAACTATGGCTACACCTTC. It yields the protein CSAYMTGINYGYTF.

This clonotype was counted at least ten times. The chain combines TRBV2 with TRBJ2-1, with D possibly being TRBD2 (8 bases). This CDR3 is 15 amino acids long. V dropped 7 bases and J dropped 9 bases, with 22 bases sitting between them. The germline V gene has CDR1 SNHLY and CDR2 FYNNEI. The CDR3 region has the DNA TGTGCCAGCAAGCAGGGGGGGCTCCGGGGGGGTGAGCAGTTCTTC. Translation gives CASKQGGLRGGEQFF.

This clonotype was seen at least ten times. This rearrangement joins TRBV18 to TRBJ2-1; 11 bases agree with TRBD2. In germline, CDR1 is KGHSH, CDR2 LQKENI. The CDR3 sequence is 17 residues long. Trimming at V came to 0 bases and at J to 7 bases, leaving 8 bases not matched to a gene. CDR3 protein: CASSPPRGTSGQNEQFF. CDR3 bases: TGTGCCAGCTCACCACCCCGGGGGACTAGCGGCCAGAATGAGCAGTTCTTC. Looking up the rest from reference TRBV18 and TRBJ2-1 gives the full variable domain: NAGVMQNPRHLVRRRGQEARLRCSPMKGHSHVYWYRQLPEEGLKFMVYLQKENIIDESGMPKERFSAEFPKEGPSILRIQQVVRGDSAAYFCASSPPRGTSGQNEQFFGPGTRLTVL.

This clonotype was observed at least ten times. CDR3 sequence: CASSLGGAFGYTF. The CDR3 coding sequence is TGTGCCAGCAGCTTAGGGGGGGCGTTTGGCTACACCTTC. The chain joins TRBV11-2 to TRBJ1-2, with TRBD1 as a possible D gene (6 bases). The CDR3 loop spans 13 amino acids. Germline V gives CDR1 SGHAT, CDR2 FQNNGV. Trimming shortened V by 1 base and J by 7 bases, and 10 bases separated the two germline ends.

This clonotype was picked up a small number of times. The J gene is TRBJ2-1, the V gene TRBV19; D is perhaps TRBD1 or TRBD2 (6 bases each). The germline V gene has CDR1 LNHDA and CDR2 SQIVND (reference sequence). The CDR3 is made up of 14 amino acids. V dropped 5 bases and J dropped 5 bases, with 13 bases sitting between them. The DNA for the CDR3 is TGTGCCAGTAGTTGGGCGGGACACGACAATGAGCAGTTCTTC. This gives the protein CASSWAGHDNEQFF.

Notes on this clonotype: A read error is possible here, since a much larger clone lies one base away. CDR3 nucleotide sequence: TGCATCGTTCGGGTACCGCTGCGAGAAGCTTTCTTT. Translated, it gives CIVRVPLREAFF. The rearrangement uses TRBV29-1 and TRBJ1-1; D is unclear. Germline assignment: CDR1 SQVTM and CDR2 ANQGSEA. The CDR3 length is 12 residues. Full variable domain (remainder filled in from reference TRBV29-1 and TRBJ1-1): SAVISQKPSRDICQRGTSLTIQCQVDSQVTMMFWYRQQPGQSLTLIATANQGSEATYESGFVIDKFPISRPNLTFSTLTVSNMSPEDSSIYLCIVRVPLREAFFGQGTRLTVV.

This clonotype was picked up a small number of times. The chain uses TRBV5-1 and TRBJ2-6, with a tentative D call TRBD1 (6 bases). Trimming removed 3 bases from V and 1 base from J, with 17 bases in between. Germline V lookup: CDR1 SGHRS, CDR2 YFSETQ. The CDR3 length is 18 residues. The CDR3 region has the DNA TGCGCCAGCAGCTCGACAGGACATGCCTGGTCTGGGGCCAACGTCCTGACTTTC. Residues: CASSSTGHAWSGANVLTF.

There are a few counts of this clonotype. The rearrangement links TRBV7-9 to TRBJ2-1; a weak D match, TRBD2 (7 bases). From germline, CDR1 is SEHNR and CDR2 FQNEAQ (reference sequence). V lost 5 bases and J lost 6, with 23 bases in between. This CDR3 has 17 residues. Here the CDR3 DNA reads TGTGCCAGCAGCCTAGGGGGGAGGGGGATGAGGTCCAATGAGCAGTTCTTC. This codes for CASSLGGRGMRSNEQFF.

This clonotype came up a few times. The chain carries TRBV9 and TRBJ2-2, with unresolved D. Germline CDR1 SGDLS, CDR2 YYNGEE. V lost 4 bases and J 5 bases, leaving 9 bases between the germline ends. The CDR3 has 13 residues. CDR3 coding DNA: TGTGCCAGCAGCCCTCCGAGGACCGGGGAGCTGTTTTTT. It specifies CASSPPRTGELFF.

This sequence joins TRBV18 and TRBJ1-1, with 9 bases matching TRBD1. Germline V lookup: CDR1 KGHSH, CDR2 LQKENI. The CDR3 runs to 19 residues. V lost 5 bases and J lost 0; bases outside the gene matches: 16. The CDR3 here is CASSIDRDRVVLVNTEAFF. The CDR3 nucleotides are TGTGCCAGCTCAATCGATAGGGACAGGGTTGTTTTGGTGAACACTGAAGCTTTCTTT.

CDR3 protein: CSARVGSGRASTDTQYF. The CDR3, as DNA: TGCAGTGCTAGAGTAGGTAGCGGGAGGGCTAGCACAGATACGCAGTATTTT. The chain carries TRBV20-1 and TRBJ2-3; 11 nucleotides match TRBD2. Trimming at V came to 1 base and at J to 0 bases, leaving 6 bases not matched to a gene. The CDR3 runs 17 residues. Germline values: CDR1 DFQATT, CDR2 SNEGSKA (reference sequence).

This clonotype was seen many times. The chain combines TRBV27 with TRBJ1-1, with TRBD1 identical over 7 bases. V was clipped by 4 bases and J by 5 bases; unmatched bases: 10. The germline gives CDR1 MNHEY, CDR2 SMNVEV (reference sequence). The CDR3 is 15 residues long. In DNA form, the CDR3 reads TGTGCCAGCAGTTACCGGACAGGCGTGGGTACTGAAGCTTTCTTT. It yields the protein CASSYRTGVGTEAFF.

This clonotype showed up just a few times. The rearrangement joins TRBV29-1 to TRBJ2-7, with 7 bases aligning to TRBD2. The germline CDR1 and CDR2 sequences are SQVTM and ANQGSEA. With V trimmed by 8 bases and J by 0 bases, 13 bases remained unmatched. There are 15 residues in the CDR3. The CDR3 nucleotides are TGCAGCACCGGGGCCGGGACTACGAGCTCCTACGAGCAGTACGTC. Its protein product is CSTGAGTTSSYEQYV.

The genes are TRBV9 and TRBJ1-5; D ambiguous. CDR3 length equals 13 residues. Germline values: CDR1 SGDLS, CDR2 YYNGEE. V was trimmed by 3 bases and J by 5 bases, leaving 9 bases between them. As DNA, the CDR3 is TGTGCCAGCAGCGAAAGTCAGGATCAGCCCCAGCATTTT. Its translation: CASSESQDQPQHF.

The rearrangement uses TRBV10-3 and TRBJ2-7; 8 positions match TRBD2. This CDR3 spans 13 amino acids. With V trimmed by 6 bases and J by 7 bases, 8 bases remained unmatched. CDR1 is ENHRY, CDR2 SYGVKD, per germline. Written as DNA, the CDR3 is TGTGCCATCAGGCCCGGGGGGGCGGGGGAGCAGTACTTC. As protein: CAIRPGGAGEQYF.

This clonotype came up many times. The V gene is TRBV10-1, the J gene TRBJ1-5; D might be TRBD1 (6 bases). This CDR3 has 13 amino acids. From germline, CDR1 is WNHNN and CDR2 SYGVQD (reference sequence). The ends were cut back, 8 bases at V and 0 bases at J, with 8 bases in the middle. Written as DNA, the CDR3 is TGCGCCAGCCCAGGGGATAGCAATCAGCCCCAGCATTTT. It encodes CASPGDSNQPQHF.

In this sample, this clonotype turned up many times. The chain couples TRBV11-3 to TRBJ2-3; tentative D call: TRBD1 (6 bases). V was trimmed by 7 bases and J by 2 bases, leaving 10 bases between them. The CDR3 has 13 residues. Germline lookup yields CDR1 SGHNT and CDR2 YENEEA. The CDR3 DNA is TGTGCCAGCACCGGACAGCCCACAGATACGCAGTATTTT. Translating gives CASTGQPTDTQYF.

The CDR3 spells CASSLSGAGGRTDTQYF. CDR3 coding DNA: TGCGCCAGCAGCTTGAGTGGCGCGGGGGGCCGCACAGATACGCAGTATTTT. The chain carries TRBV5-1 and TRBJ2-3, with 8 bases lining up with TRBD2. Germline assignment: CDR1 SGHRS and CDR2 YFSETQ. The CDR3 consists of 17 residues. J gave up 1 base and V 1 base, and 8 bases lay outside the gene matches.

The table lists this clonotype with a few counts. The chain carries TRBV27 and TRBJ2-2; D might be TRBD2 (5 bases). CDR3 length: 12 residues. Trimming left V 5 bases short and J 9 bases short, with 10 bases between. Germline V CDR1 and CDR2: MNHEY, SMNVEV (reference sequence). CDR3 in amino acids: CASSTRPRELFF. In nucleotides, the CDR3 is TGTGCCAGCAGTACTAGGCCGCGGGAGCTGTTTTTT.

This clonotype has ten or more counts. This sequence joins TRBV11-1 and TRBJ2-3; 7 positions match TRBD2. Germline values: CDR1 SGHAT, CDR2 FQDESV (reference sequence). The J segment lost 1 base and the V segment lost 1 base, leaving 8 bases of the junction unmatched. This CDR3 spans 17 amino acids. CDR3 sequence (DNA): TGTGCCAGCAGCTTAGATGACGGGGGGTCTGGCACAGATACGCAGTATTTT. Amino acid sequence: CASSLDDGGSGTDTQYF.

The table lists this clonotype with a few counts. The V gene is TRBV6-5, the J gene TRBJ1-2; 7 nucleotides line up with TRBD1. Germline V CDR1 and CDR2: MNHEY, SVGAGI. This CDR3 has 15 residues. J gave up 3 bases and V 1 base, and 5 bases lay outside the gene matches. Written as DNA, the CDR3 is TGTGCCAGCAGTTACTTTCCCGGGACAGACTATGGCTACACCTTC. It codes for CASSYFPGTDYGYTF.